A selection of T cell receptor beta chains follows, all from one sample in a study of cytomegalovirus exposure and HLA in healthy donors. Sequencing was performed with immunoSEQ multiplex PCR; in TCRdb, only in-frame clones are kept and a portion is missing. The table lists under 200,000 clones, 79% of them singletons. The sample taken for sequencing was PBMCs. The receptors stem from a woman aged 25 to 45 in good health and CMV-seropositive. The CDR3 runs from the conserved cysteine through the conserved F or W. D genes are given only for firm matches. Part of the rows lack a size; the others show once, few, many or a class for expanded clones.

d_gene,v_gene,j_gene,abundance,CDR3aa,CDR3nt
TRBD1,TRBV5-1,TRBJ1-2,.,CASSFRRGDYGYTF,TGCGCCAGCAGCTTCCGCAGGGGGGACTATGGCTACACCTTC
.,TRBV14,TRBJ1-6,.,CASSGQRGSPLHF,TGTGCCAGCAGCGGACAAAGAGGTTCACCCCTCCACTTT
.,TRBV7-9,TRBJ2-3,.,CASSLTRRTLTDTQYF,TGTGCCAGCAGCCTCACCAGGCGGACTCTCACAGATACGCAGTATTTT
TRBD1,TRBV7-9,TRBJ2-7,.,CASSLGRGRRYEQYF,TGTGCCAGCAGCTTAGGTAGGGGGCGCCGATACGAGCAGTACTTC
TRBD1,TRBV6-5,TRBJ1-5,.,CASSYSGTGDQPQHF,TGTGCCAGCAGTTACTCCGGGACAGGGGATCAGCCCCAGCATTTT
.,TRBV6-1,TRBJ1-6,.,CASSEQQGDNSPLHF,TGTGCCAGCAGTGAACAGCAGGGCGATAATTCACCCCTCCACTTT
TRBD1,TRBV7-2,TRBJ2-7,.,CASSLDSGTGGAGEQYF,TGTGCCAGCAGCTTAGATTCCGGGACAGGGGGCGCGGGGGAGCAGTACTTC
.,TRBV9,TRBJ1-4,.,CASSVGGLGEKLFF,TGTGCCAGCAGCGTCGGGGGTCTTGGTGAAAAACTGTTTTTT
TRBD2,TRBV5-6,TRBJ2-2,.,CASSLGLAGGTGELFF,TGTGCCAGCAGCTTGGGGCTAGCGGGAGGCACCGGGGAGCTGTTTTTT
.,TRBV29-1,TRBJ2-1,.,CSVPGQGYNEQFF,TGCAGCGTACCCGGGCAGGGGTACAATGAGCAGTTCTTC
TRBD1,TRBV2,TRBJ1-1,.,CASTRQGVTEAFF,TGTGCCAGCACCCGGCAGGGGGTCACTGAAGCTTTCTTT
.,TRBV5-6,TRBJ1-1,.,CASSLAGRGGTEAFF,TGTGCCAGCAGCTTGGCGGGGAGGGGAGGGACTGAAGCTTTCTTT
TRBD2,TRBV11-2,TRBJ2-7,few,CASSIAGDSDYEQYF,TGTGCCAGCAGCATAGCGGGCGACTCCGACTACGAGCAGTACTTC
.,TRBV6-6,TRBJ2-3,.,CASSPPAGLDTQYF,TGTGCCAGCAGCCCACCGGCAGGGTTGGATACGCAGTATTTT
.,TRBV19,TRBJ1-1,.,CASSLAQVRTEAFF,TGTGCCAGTAGTTTGGCTCAGGTTAGAACTGAAGCTTTCTTT
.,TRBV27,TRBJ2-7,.,CASSFAGEQYF,TGTGCCAGCAGTTTCGCCGGCGAGCAGTACTTC
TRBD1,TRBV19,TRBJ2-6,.,CASSDRQGVLNSGANVLTF,TGTGCCAGTAGTGACAGACAGGGGGTCCTCAACTCTGGGGCCAACGTCCTGACTTTC
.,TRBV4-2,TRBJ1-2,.,CASSQVNTIASGYGYTF,TGTGCCAGCAGCCAAGTCAACACGATAGCCTCTGGCTATGGCTACACCTTC
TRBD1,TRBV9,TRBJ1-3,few,CASSTGQDSGNTIYF,TGTGCCAGCAGCACGGGACAGGACTCTGGAAACACCATATATTTT
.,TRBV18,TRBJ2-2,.,CASAFWEQVNTGELFF,TGTGCCAGCGCTTTTTGGGAACAGGTGAACACCGGGGAGCTGTTTTTT
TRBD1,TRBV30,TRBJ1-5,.,CAWSRPTGALYSNQPQHF,TGTGCCTGGAGCCGACCGACAGGGGCCCTTTATAGCAATCAGCCCCAGCATTTT
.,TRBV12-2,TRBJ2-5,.,CASRLSPGTAQETQYF,TGTGCAAGTCGCTTATCACCTGGGACAGCCCAAGAGACCCAGTACTTC
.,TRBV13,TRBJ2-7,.,CASRLGRSGDSYEQYF,TGTGCCAGCAGATTGGGCCGATCGGGAGACTCCTACGAGCAGTACTTC
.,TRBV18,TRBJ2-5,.,CASSLRSQETQYF,TGTGCCAGCTCACTCCGTTCTCAAGAGACCCAGTACTTC
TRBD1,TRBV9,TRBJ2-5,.,CASSVPRDRGEETQYF,TGTGCCAGCAGCGTACCCCGGGACAGGGGGGAAGAGACCCAGTACTTC
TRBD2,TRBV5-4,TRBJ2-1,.,CASSFKLAGVNEQFF,TGTGCCAGCAGCTTTAAACTAGCGGGAGTCAATGAGCAGTTCTTC
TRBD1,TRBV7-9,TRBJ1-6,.,CASSLARAGGQSPLHF,TGTGCCAGCAGCCTAGCCAGGGCAGGGGGACAGTCACCCCTCCACTTT
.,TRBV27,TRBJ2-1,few,CASSLYRGSPNEQFF,TGTGCCAGCAGTTTATACCGGGGGAGCCCCAATGAGCAGTTCTTC
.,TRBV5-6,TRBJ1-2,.,CASTMSEVGGAGGYTF,TGTGCCAGCACTATGAGCGAGGTGGGGGGGGCTGGTGGCTACACCTTC
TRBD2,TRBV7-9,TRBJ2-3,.,CASSLEAGLAGGTDTQYF,TGTGCCAGCAGCTTAGAGGCGGGACTAGCGGGGGGCACAGATACGCAGTATTTT
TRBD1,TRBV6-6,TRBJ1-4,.,CASSSGQGLLELFF,TGTGCCAGCAGCTCTGGACAGGGCCTTCTGGAACTGTTTTTT
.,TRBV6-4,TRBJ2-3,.,CASSETGSTDTQYF,TGTGCCAGCAGTGAGACAGGCTCCACAGATACGCAGTATTTT
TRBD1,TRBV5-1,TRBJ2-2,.,CASSFRGPSGELFF,TGCGCCAGCAGCTTCAGGGGGCCTAGCGGGGAGCTGTTTTTT
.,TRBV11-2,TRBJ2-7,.,CASSLHRGPGWEQYF,TGTGCCAGCAGCTTGCACCGGGGTCCGGGATGGGAGCAGTACTTC
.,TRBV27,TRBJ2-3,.,CASSFSIFTDTQYF,TGTGCCAGCAGTTTCAGTATTTTCACAGATACGCAGTATTTT
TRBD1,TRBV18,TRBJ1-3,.,CASGTGVGNTIYF,TGTGCCAGCGGGACAGGAGTAGGAAACACCATATATTTT
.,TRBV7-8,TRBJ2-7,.,CASSLTGGGLSGQYF,TGTGCCAGCAGCTTAACTGGCGGGGGCCTTTCTGGGCAGTACTTC
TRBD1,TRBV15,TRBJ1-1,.,CATSHAGTGMNTEAFF,TGTGCCACCAGCCACGCCGGGACAGGGATGAACACTGAAGCTTTCTTT
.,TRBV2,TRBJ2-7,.,CASSGQTFSYEQYF,TGTGCCAGCAGTGGACAGACGTTCTCCTACGAGCAGTACTTC
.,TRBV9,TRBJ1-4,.,CASSAQGVQNEKLFF,TGTGCCAGCAGCGCCCAAGGGGTCCAGAATGAAAAACTGTTTTTT
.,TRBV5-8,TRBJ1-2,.,CASSLVVGVAYGYTF,TGTGCCAGCAGCTTGGTGGTGGGTGTAGCCTATGGCTACACCTTC
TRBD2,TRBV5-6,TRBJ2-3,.,CASSLGLAGDTQYF,TGTGCCAGCAGCCTGGGACTAGCGGGAGATACGCAGTATTTT
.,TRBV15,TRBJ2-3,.,CATSSVTGIGTDTQYF,TGTGCCACCAGCAGTGTCACAGGGATAGGCACAGATACGCAGTATTTT
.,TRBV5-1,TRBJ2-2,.,CASSPNGGNTGELFF,TGCGCCAGCAGCCCGAACGGGGGGAACACCGGGGAGCTGTTTTTT
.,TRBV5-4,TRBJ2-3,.,CASSSGSWLAPDTQYF,TGTGCCAGCAGCTCCGGATCTTGGCTAGCCCCAGATACGCAGTATTTT